Sequencing of this TCR beta chain was carried out in a study of OX40 agonist ivuxolimab in advanced cancers. On the study more broadly: Patients took ivuxolimab, an agonistic anti-OX40 (CD134) antibody.

Germline loops: CDR1 KGHSH, CDR2 LQKENI. V lost 6 bases and J lost 5, with 16 bases in between. CDR3 length: 14 amino acids. Generated by immunoSEQ multiplex PCR, the TCRdb table keeps only in-frame clones and is missing some. This table holds some 100,000 clones, around four fifths found once. The V gene is TRBV18, the J gene TRBJ1-1, with D tentatively TRBD1 (6 bases). The clonotype was recovered from an adult with an advanced solid tumor such as melanoma, head and neck, liver or kidney cancer. The sample consisted of CD4+ or CD8+ T cells sorted from blood, taken in a trial of the OX40 agonist ivuxolimab. The CDR3, as DNA: TGTGCCAGCTCGCCCGCAGGGGTTAGGACTGAAGCTTTCTTT. It specifies CASSPAGVRTEAFF.